The entry that follows covers one T cell receptor (beta chain) sequence. The junction shows a germline mismatch at one end, possibly a read error. This sample is drawn from a study of blood T cells in healthy people across ages. The CDR3 covers 13 residues. Germline V gene data show CDR1 as MNHEY and CDR2 as SVGAGI. A sample-barcoded 5' primer and a J-beta primer mix were used in a second PCR of about 7 to 12 cycles. TCRdb reanalysed the 5' RACE reads using MiXCR and keeps one entry per CDR3 protein. The table lists 590,000 or so distinct CDR3 sequences, 25% to 35% of them singletons, with 15% to 18% in the top ten.

This TCR was recovered from a woman of 80 years or more in good health. The material sequenced was blood. V and J are TRBV6-5 and TRBJ1-1, with a tentative D call TRBD1 (5 bases). The CDR3: CASKSSGSTGAFF. For the CDR3, the DNA is TGTGCCAGCAAATCGTCAGGGAGCACTGGAGCTTTCTTT.